The present TCR beta chain was sequenced within a study of T cell clones after liver transplantation. Study in general: Standard immunosuppression, with no induction, continued until 12-24 months after transplant. Patients counted as tolerant after at least one year off all immunosuppression, enzymes not exceeding twice normal.

Concerning this clone itself: The antigen remains undetermined.

Sequencing used immunoSEQ multiplex PCR; TCRdb keeps in-frame clones, though not all of them. Of more than 65,000 clones listed, roughly 90% were seen once; the top ten hold approximately 2.5%. General observations from the study: Compared with third party-reactive sequences, donor-reactive ones declined more, independent of withdrawal success.

The CDR3 totals 16 residues. Germline-derived CDR1 and CDR2 are SGHVS and FNYEAQ. Trimming shortened V by 3 bases and J by 5 bases, and 19 bases separated the two germline ends. The sample in question was CD4+ T cells from blood, obtained before liver transplant. The chain combines TRBV7-6 with TRBJ2-5; D might be TRBD1 or TRBD2, each matching 6 bases. The TCR originated in a human donor who received a liver transplant. The chain's CDR3 is CASSFPSGAGRETQYF. For the CDR3, the DNA is TGTGCCAGCAGCTTCCCATCGGGGGCGGGAAGGGAGACCCAGTACTTC.